The 7 T cell receptor beta chains below were found in one sample sequenced in a study of PD-L1 blockade in urothelial cancer. Here immunoSEQ multiplex PCR was the method, and the copy in TCRdb shows in-frame clones only, minus some. The sample gives about 91,000 clones, roughly 90% of which show up once; roughly 10% is in the top ten. Sequenced material: PBMCs, taken around atezolizumab (anti-PD-L1) treatment. The receptors were sampled from a man in his sixties with urothelial cancer.

This chain joins TRBV7-9 and TRBJ2-5, with D unclear. The CDR3 is 12 residues long. Per germline, CDR1 SEHNR and CDR2 FQNEAQ (reference sequence). Trimming removed 1 base at V and 5 bases at J, with 5 bases between. The CDR3 reads CASSLVAETQYF. The CDR3 nucleotides read TGTGCCAGCAGCTTAGTTGCGGAGACCCAGTACTTC.

The DNA of the CDR3 is TGTGCCAGCAGCCCCAGCGGGGGGGCCTCCTACGAGCAGTACTTC. Translated, it gives CASSPSGGASYEQYF. The rearrangement uses TRBV7-2 and TRBJ2-7, with 10 bases fitting TRBD2. J gave up 0 bases and V 5 bases, and 4 bases lay outside the gene matches. Germline-derived CDR1 and CDR2 are SGHTA and FQGNSA. The CDR3 totals 15 residues.

This sequence joins TRBV9 and TRBJ2-5, with 13 bases identical to TRBD2. The germline CDR1 and CDR2 sequences are SGDLS and YYNGEE. V lost 2 bases and J lost 4; bases outside the gene matches: 14. This CDR3 is built from 19 residues. CDR3 in amino acids: CASSVRGLAGFGVGETQYF. The DNA for the CDR3 is TGTGCCAGCAGCGTGCGGGGACTAGCGGGATTTGGGGTGGGAGAGACCCAGTACTTC.

This chain connects TRBV7-2 to TRBJ1-2; D is ambiguous. The germline V gene encodes CDR1 SGHTA and CDR2 FQGNSA. Trimming shortened V by 5 bases and J by 4 bases, and 14 bases separated the two germline ends. The CDR3 covers 14 residues. DNA for the CDR3: TGTGCCAGCAGCCACACTATTCAGTTCTATGGCTACACCTTC. Translated, it gives CASSHTIQFYGYTF.

This chain uses TRBV4-1 with TRBJ1-5, with TRBD1 matching 7 bases. CDR3 length: 18 amino acids. V was clipped by 0 bases and J by 0 bases; unmatched bases: 8. The germline gives CDR1 MGHRA, CDR2 YSYEKL. This chain's CDR3 is CASSQEGPGGGSNQPQHF. The CDR3 DNA is TGCGCCAGCAGCCAAGAAGGTCCAGGGGGAGGTAGCAATCAGCCCCAGCATTTT.

The rearrangement links TRBV5-6 to TRBJ2-2; no definite D call. V was cut by 0 bases and J by 5 bases, with 2 bases left in between. The germline gives CDR1 SGHDT, CDR2 YYEEEE. CDR3 length: 12 residues. The CDR3 loop reads CASSLATGELFF. The CDR3 DNA is TGTGCCAGCAGCTTGGCTACCGGGGAGCTGTTTTTT.

The chain recombines TRBV27 with TRBJ1-2, with a weak D call TRBD1 (6 bases). The CDR3 totals 14 residues. Trimming left V 2 bases short and J 5 bases short, with 12 bases between. Germline V gene sequence: CDR1 MNHEY, CDR2 SMNVEV (reference sequence). This CDR3 reads CASSLKDSPYGYTF. Here the CDR3 DNA reads TGTGCCAGCAGTTTAAAGGACAGCCCATATGGCTACACCTTC.